The 26 T cell receptor beta chains listed next were all sequenced from one sample in a study of persistence of HIV-infected CD4 T cells. No antigen has been identified for these receptors. The immunoSEQ assay was version 4, run in survey mode. Profiling relied on immunoSEQ multiplex PCR, and the TCRdb table lists in-frame clones only, not all of them. The repertoire has just under 20,000 clones, roughly 74% of them found once; the top ten carry approximately 6.3%. Lysates of CMV-infected fibroblasts at about 10 ug/mL stimulated these cells. Responding CD4+ T cells were sorted by upregulation of both CD40 ligand and CD69. This specimen consisted of CD4+ T cells sorted from PBMCs after roughly 18-hour stimulation, obtained from a patient who received antiretroviral therapy. The receptor source for this set is an adult man with HIV who was CMV-seropositive.

The chain is built from TRBV6-5 and TRBJ1-1, with TRBD1 matching over 7 bases. CDR1 is MNHEY, CDR2 SVGAGI, per germline. V lost 7 bases and J lost 4; bases outside the gene matches: 9. The CDR3 has 14 amino acids. CDR3 loop: CASKRAGGTTEAFF. The CDR3 bases are TGTGCCAGCAAACGGGCAGGGGGAACCACTGAAGCTTTCTTT.

J is TRBJ2-2 and V is TRBV5-1; 7 bases line up with TRBD1. The V gene's germline CDR1 is SGHRS and CDR2 YFSETQ. Trimming took 4 bases from V and 1 from J; bases not matched to a gene: 4. The CDR3 length is 15 residues. The CDR3 nucleotides read TGCGCCAGCAGCATGACAGGGCGGAACACCGGGGAGCTGTTTTTT. It is translated as CASSMTGRNTGELFF.

The chain combines TRBV3-1 (or the pseudogene TRBV3-2) with TRBJ1-2; 7 bases are a match to TRBD1. The CDR3 totals 14 residues. Germline loops: CDR1 LGHDT, CDR2 YNNKEL (reference sequence). J lost 4 bases, V lost 1 base, and 3 bases had no gene match. The CDR3 is CASSQGWDSYGYTF. The CDR3 bases are TGTGCCAGCAGCCAAGGTTGGGACAGCTATGGCTACACCTTC.

V and J are TRBV28 and TRBJ1-4; unclear D gene. Trimming cost V 4 bases and J 7 bases, with 13 bases left between them. CDR1 and CDR2 (germline): MDHEN, SYDVKM. This CDR3 region has 14 residues. The DNA for the CDR3 is TGTGCCAGCAGTTCGGGCCCAGCCAGTGAAAAACTGTTTTTT. This encodes CASSSGPASEKLFF.

This chain connects TRBV5-4 to TRBJ2-2, with TRBD2 matching over 16 bases. The CDR3 loop spans 20 amino acids. From germline, CDR1 is SGHNT and CDR2 YYREEE (reference sequence). V lost 0 bases, J lost 0 bases, and 5 bases stayed unmatched. CDR3 sequence: CASSLAAGTSGGANTGELFF. CDR3 sequence (DNA): TGTGCCAGCAGCTTGGCTGCCGGGACTAGCGGGGGGGCGAACACCGGGGAGCTGTTTTTT. Combining the CDR3 with reference TRBV5-4 and TRBJ2-2 gives the whole variable domain ETGVTQSPTHLIKTRGQQVTLRCSSQSGHNTVSWYQQALGQGPQFIFQYYREEENGRGNFPPRFSGLQFPNYSSELNVNALELDDSALYLCASSLAAGTSGGANTGELFFGEGSRLTVL.

The V and J genes are TRBV4-1 and TRBJ2-7; D gene unclear. Germline V gives CDR1 MGHRA, CDR2 YSYEKL. CDR3 length: 14 amino acids. V was cut by 0 bases and J by 3 bases, with 9 bases left in between. CDR3 residues: CASSQDQVLYEQYF. The CDR3 DNA is TGCGCCAGCAGCCAAGATCAGGTTCTCTACGAGCAGTACTTC.

V is TRBV6-5 and J is TRBJ1-2; 9 bases agree with TRBD1. J lost 8 bases, V lost 5 bases, and 6 bases had no gene match. Germline CDR1 reads MNHEY; CDR2 reads SVGAGI. The CDR3 spans 13 residues. The CDR3 bases are TGTGCCAGCAGTATACAGGGGGCGCAGGGCTACACCTTC. This sequence encodes CASSIQGAQGYTF.

The chain employs TRBV5-6 and TRBJ2-1; tentative D call: TRBD1 (6 bases). Germline V gene sequence: CDR1 SGHDT, CDR2 YYEEEE. The length of the CDR3 is 13 residues. Trimming removed 2 bases from V and 5 bases from J, with 8 bases in between. CDR3 coding DNA: TGTGCCAGCAGCTTTGGACAGAACAATGAGCAGTTCTTC. Translation: CASSFGQNNEQFF.

The V call is TRBV19, the J call TRBJ2-7, with D possibly matching TRBD1 (6 bases). The CDR3 has 15 residues. The germline gives CDR1 LNHDA, CDR2 SQIVND (reference sequence). V gave up 3 bases and J gave up 3 bases, with 15 bases separating them. In DNA form, the CDR3 reads TGTGCCAGTAGTATGGGCGGACAGACCTTCTACGAGCAGTACTTC. The encoded protein is CASSMGGQTFYEQYF.

This rearrangement joins TRBV5-1 to TRBJ2-1, with 7 bases that match TRBD1. The CDR3 length is 16 residues. Germline trimming cut 0 bases from V and 1 base from J; bases unmatched to any gene: 4. The germline CDR1 and CDR2 sequences are SGHRS and YFSETQ. The chain's CDR3 is CASSLDRGSSYNEQFF. The CDR3 DNA reads TGCGCCAGCAGCTTGGACAGGGGTTCATCCTACAATGAGCAGTTCTTC.

The table lists this clone with a few counts. The chain joins TRBV6-5 to TRBJ2-1; 15 bases agree with TRBD2. CDR3 length: 16 residues. V trimming: 2 bases; J trimming: 8 bases; junction bases outside the gene matches: 4. Germline CDR1 and CDR2: MNHEY and SVGAGI. The CDR3, as DNA: TGTGCCAGCAGTTACCAGGGGACTAGCGGGGGGTATGAGCAGTTCTTC. Its protein is CASSYQGTSGGYEQFF.

The V call is TRBV7-2, the J call TRBJ2-3, with D perhaps matching TRBD1 (5 bases). The CDR3 contains 15 residues. The germline V gene encodes CDR1 SGHTA and CDR2 FQGNSA. Trimming took off 2 bases at V and 2 bases at J, with 11 bases between the two ends. The CDR3 sequence: CASSLRAGHTDTQYF. The CDR3, as DNA: TGTGCCAGCAGCTTAAGGGCCGGACACACAGATACGCAGTATTTT.

The rearrangement joins TRBV19 to TRBJ1-2; D remains unclear. The CDR3 is made up of 15 amino acids. Trimming removed 6 bases from V and 8 bases from J, with 22 bases in between. CDR1 and CDR2 (germline): LNHDA, SQIVND (reference sequence). The CDR3 loop is CASRSLAVTAGGYTF. The DNA of the CDR3 is TGTGCCAGTAGGTCACTAGCGGTCACGGCGGGCGGCTACACCTTC.

In DNA form, the CDR3 reads TGTGCCAGTAGTCTTACAGGGGGCGGTGGCTACACCTTC. Its translation: CASSLTGGGGYTF. The chain is built from TRBV19 and TRBJ1-2; 9 bases align to TRBD1. Germline assignment: CDR1 LNHDA and CDR2 SQIVND (reference sequence). V gave up 5 bases and J gave up 7 bases; unmatched junction bases: 5. This CDR3 is built from 13 residues.

The chain uses TRBV7-3 and TRBJ2-1; 7 bases map to TRBD1. Trimming removed 2 bases from V and 0 bases from J; junction bases left unmatched: 4. This CDR3 has 16 residues. Germline CDR1 reads SGHTA; CDR2 reads FQGTGA. The CDR3 is CASSLRGTASYNEQFF. The CDR3 DNA is TGTGCCAGCAGCTTACGAGGGACAGCCTCCTACAATGAGCAGTTCTTC.

The chain is built from TRBV4-2 and TRBJ2-7; 10 nucleotides line up with TRBD2. This CDR3 is built from 15 residues. Germline values: CDR1 LGHNA, CDR2 YNFKEQ. The ends lost 0 bases at V and 3 bases at J; junction bases unmatched: 2. The CDR3 sequence: CASSQELAGSYEQYF. The DNA of the CDR3 is TGTGCCAGCAGCCAAGAACTAGCGGGGAGCTACGAGCAGTACTTC.

The chain recombines TRBV2 with TRBJ2-7; D possibly corresponds to TRBD2 (5 bases). V was trimmed by 4 bases and J by 3 bases, leaving 10 bases between them. CDR3 length: 13 amino acids. In germline, CDR1 is SNHLY, CDR2 FYNNEI. The DNA of the CDR3 is TGTGCCAGCAGTGGTGGGGAGATCTACGAGCAGTACTTC. It specifies CASSGGEIYEQYF.

The chain combines TRBV7-2 with TRBJ2-7; tentatively, D is TRBD1 or TRBD2 (6 bases each). The CDR3 has 15 residues. V lost 1 base, J lost 5 bases, and 15 bases lay in between. Per germline, CDR1 SGHTA and CDR2 FQGNSA. CDR3 amino acids: CASSLEAGERDEQYF. The CDR3 DNA reads TGTGCCAGCAGCTTAGAAGCAGGGGAGCGGGACGAGCAGTACTTC.

This clone was detected only a few times. This sequence joins TRBV19 and TRBJ1-5, with no clear D. The germline V gene encodes CDR1 LNHDA and CDR2 SQIVND (reference sequence). The CDR3 sequence is 16 residues long. V was trimmed by 2 bases and J by 2 bases, leaving 13 bases between them. The CDR3 DNA is TGTGCCAGTAGTATATCACAGTTACGTGGCAATCAGCCCCAGCATTTT. It codes for CASSISQLRGNQPQHF.

This clone was counted a single time. The chain joins TRBV19 to TRBJ1-5; possible D gene TRBD1, 5 bases. The CDR3 spans 15 residues. In germline, CDR1 is LNHDA, CDR2 SQIVND (reference sequence). Between the trimmed V and J ends, which lost 5 bases and 0 bases, there was a span of 11 bases. CDR3 sequence: CASSPDSYSNQPQHF. The CDR3 bases are TGTGCCAGTAGTCCAGACAGCTATAGCAATCAGCCCCAGCATTTT. Based on the CDR3 plus reference TRBV19 and TRBJ1-5, the full variable domain is DGGITQSPKYLFRKEGQNVTLSCEQNLNHDAMYWYRQDPGQGLRLIYYSQIVNDFQKGDIAEGYSVSREKKESFPLTVTSAQKNPTAFYLCASSPDSYSNQPQHFGDGTRLSIL.

The CDR3 nucleotides are TGTGCCACCAGTTGGCAGGGGGCTTCGGGCACTGAAGCTTTCTTT. Translating gives CATSWQGASGTEAFF. V usage is TRBV24-1 and J usage is TRBJ1-1; 8 bases map to TRBD1. The CDR3 totals 15 residues. Trimming at V came to 6 bases and at J to 4 bases, leaving 9 bases not matched to a gene. The V gene's germline CDR1 is KGHDR and CDR2 SFDVKD.

The V call is TRBV6-1, the J call TRBJ1-1; 9 bases fit TRBD1. CDR1 and CDR2 from the germline V gene are MNHNS and SASEGT. Unmatched junction bases numbered 7, after V lost 1 base and J lost 4 bases. CDR3 size: 16 residues. CDR3 DNA sequence: TGTGCCAGCAGTGAAGGTCCCTACAGGGGGCGCACTGAAGCTTTCTTT. Translation gives CASSEGPYRGRTEAFF.

V and J are TRBV7-9 and TRBJ2-6, with D perhaps given as TRBD1 or TRBD2 (6 bases each). This CDR3 is built from 14 residues. The germline CDR1 and CDR2 sequences are SEHNR and FQNEAQ (reference sequence). V gave up 7 bases and J gave up 4 bases, with 11 bases separating them. The CDR3: CASIGGEGANVLTF. Written as DNA, the CDR3 is TGTGCCAGCATCGGGGGCGAGGGGGCCAACGTCCTGACTTTC. The whole variable domain, remainder taken from reference TRBV7-9 and TRBJ2-6, is DTGVSQNPRHKITKRGQNVTFRCDPISEHNRLYWYRQTLGQGPEFLTYFQNEAQLEKSRLLSDRFSAERPKGSFSTLEIQRTEQGDSAMYLCASIGGEGANVLTFGAGSRLTVL.

The chain employs TRBV19 and TRBJ1-1; a weak D match, TRBD1 (6 bases). The CDR3 totals 15 residues. Trimming took off 1 base at V and 3 bases at J, with 12 bases between the two ends. The germline V gene has CDR1 LNHDA and CDR2 SQIVND (reference sequence). The CDR3 reads CASSIGQGIHTEAFF. Here the CDR3 DNA reads TGTGCCAGTAGTATAGGTCAGGGGATACACACTGAAGCTTTCTTT. Supplemented by reference TRBV19 and TRBJ1-1, the full variable domain reads DGGITQSPKYLFRKEGQNVTLSCEQNLNHDAMYWYRQDPGQGLRLIYYSQIVNDFQKGDIAEGYSVSREKKESFPLTVTSAQKNPTAFYLCASSIGQGIHTEAFFGQGTRLTVV.

This clone was observed a handful of times. CDR3: CASSTDRSSGNTIYF. For the CDR3, the DNA is TGTGCCAGCAGTACGGACAGAAGCTCTGGAAACACCATATATTTT. The chain links TRBV6-5 to TRBJ1-3; the D gene is possibly TRBD1 (6 bases). Germline V lookup: CDR1 MNHEY, CDR2 SVGAGI. This CDR3 spans 15 amino acids. V lost 5 bases to trimming and J lost 0 bases, with 11 bases between them.

This chain connects TRBV5-4 to TRBJ1-4, with TRBD1 as a possible D gene (5 bases). The V gene's germline CDR1 is SGHNT and CDR2 YYREEE (reference sequence). CDR3 size: 17 residues. Trimming cost V 4 bases and J 5 bases, with 21 bases left between them. The CDR3 loop is CASSRRGEGRENEKLFF. In DNA form, the CDR3 reads TGTGCCAGCAGCAGAAGGGGAGAGGGCAGGGAAAATGAAAAACTGTTTTTT.